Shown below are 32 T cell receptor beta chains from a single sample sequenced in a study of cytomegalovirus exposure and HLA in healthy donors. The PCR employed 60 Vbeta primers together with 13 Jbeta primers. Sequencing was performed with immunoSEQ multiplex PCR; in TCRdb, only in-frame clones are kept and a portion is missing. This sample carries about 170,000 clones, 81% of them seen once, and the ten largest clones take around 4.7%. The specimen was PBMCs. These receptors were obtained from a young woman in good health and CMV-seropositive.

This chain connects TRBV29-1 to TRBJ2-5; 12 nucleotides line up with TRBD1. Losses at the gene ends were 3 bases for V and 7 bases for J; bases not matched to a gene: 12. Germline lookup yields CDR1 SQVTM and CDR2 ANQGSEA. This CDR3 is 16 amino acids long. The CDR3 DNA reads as TGCAGCGTTGATGCGGGGACAGGGGGCGATTTTGGGACCCAGTACTTC. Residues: CSVDAGTGGDFGTQYF.

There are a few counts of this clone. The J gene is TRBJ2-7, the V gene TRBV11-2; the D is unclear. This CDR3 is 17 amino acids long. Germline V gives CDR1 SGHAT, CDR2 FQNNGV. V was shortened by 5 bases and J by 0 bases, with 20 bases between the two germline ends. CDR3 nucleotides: TGTGCCAGCAGCCCCGACGTCGGAGCTTCCTCCTCCTACGAGCAGTACTTC. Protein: CASSPDVGASSSYEQYF.

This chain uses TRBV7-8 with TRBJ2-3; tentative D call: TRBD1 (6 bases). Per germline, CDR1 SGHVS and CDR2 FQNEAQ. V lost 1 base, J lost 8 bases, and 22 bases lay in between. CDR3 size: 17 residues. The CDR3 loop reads CASSLGTILQGAVTQYF. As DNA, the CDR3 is TGTGCCAGCAGCTTAGGGACAATACTACAGGGAGCGGTTACGCAGTATTTT.

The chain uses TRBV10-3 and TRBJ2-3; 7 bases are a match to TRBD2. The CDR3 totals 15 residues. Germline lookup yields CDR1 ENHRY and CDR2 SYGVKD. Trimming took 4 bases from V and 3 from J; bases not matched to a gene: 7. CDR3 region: CAISGHGGGTDTQYF. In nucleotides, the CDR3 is TGTGCCATCAGTGGGCATGGCGGGGGAACAGATACGCAGTATTTT.

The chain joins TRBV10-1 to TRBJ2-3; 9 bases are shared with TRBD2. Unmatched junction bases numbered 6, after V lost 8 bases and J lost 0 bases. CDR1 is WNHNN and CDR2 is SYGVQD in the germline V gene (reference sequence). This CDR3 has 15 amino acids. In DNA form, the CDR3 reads TGCGCCAGCTCGGCCGCGGGGGGGAGCACAGATACGCAGTATTTT. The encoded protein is CASSAAGGSTDTQYF.

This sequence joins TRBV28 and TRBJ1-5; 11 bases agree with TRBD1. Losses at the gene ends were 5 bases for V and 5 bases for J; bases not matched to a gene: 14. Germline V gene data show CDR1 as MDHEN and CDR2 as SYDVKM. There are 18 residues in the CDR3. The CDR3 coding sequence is TGTGCCAGCAGTCTGGACAGGGGGCTGTTTTCCGTTCATCAGCCCCAGCATTTT. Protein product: CASSLDRGLFSVHQPQHF.

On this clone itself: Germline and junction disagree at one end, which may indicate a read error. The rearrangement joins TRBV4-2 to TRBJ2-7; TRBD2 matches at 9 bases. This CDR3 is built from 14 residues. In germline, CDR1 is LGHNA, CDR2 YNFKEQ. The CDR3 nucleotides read TGTGCCAGCAGCCGGGGGACTAGCCCGGTCGAGCAGCACTTC. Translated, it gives CASSRGTSPVEQHF.

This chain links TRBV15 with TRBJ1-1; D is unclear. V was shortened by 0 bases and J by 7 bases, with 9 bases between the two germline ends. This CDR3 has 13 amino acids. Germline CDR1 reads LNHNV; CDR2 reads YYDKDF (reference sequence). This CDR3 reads CATSRDRAGEAFF. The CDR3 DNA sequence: TGTGCCACCAGCAGAGATCGAGCAGGTGAAGCTTTCTTT.

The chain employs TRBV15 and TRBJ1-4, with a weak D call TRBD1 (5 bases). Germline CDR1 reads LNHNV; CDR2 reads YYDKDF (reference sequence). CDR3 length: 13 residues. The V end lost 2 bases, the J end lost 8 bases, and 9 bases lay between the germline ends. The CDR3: CATSRSNREKLFF. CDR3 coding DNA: TGTGCCACCAGCAGATCGAACAGGGAAAAACTGTTTTTT.

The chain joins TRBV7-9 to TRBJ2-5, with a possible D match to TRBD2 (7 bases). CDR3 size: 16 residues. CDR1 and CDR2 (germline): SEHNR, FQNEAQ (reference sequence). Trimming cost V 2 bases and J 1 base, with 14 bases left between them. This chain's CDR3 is CASSLSWGGLQETQYF. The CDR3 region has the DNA TGTGCCAGCAGCTTAAGTTGGGGGGGCCTCCAAGAGACCCAGTACTTC.

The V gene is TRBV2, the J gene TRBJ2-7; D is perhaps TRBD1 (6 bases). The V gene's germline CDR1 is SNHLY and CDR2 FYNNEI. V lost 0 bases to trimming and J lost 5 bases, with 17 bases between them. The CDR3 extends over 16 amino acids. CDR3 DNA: TGTGCCAGCAGTGAAGCGCAGGGGCTCGGAGTTCACGAGCAGTACTTC. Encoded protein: CASSEAQGLGVHEQYF.

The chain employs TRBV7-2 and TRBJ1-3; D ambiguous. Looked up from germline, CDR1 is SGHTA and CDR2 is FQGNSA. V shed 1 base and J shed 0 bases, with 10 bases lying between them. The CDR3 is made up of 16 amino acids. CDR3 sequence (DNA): TGTGCCAGCAGCTTAGAGGCTCGGAGCTCTGGAAACACCATATATTTT. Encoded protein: CASSLEARSSGNTIYF.

CDR3 residues: CASSLGQGYTEAFF. In DNA, the CDR3 is TGTGCCAGCAGTTTGGGGCAGGGTTACACTGAAGCTTTCTTT. The chain has TRBV28 and TRBJ1-1; a possible D gene is TRBD1 (5 bases). The CDR3 loop spans 14 amino acids. CDR1 and CDR2 from the germline V gene are MDHEN and SYDVKM. Trimming shortened V by 3 bases and J by 3 bases, and 11 bases separated the two germline ends.

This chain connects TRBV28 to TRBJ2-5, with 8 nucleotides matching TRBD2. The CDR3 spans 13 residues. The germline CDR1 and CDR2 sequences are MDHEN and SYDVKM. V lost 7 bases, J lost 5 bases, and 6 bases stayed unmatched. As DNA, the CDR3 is TGTGCCAGCACCGGGGGGGCTCGGGAGACCCAGTACTTC. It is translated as CASTGGARETQYF.

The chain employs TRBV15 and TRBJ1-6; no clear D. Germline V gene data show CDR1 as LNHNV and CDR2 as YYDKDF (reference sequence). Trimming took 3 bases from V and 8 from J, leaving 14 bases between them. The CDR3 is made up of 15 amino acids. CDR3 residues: CATSSESRRDSPLHF. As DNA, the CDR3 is TGTGCCACCAGCAGCGAAAGTAGGAGGGATTCACCCCTCCACTTT.

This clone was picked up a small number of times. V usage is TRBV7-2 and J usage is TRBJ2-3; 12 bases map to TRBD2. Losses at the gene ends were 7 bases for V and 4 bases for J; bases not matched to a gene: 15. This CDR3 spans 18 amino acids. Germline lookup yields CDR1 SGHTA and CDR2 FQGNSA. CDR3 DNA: TGTGCCAGCACCTCCCGACGTCTAGCGGGGGGGCCCGCAGATACGCAGTATTTT. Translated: CASTSRRLAGGPADTQYF.

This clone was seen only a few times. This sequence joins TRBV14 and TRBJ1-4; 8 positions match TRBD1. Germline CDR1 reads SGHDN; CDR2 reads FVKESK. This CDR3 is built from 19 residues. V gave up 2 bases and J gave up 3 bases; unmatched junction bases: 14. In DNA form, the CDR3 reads TGTGCCAGCAGCCAATACCCGGGGACAGGTCTCGCGGCTAATGAAAAACTGTTTTTT. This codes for CASSQYPGTGLAANEKLFF. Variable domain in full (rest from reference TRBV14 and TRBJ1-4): EAGVTQFPSHSVIEKGQTVTLRCDPISGHDNLYWYRRVMGKEIKFLLHFVKESKQDESGMPNNRFLAERTGGTYSTLKVQPAELEDSGVYFCASSQYPGTGLAANEKLFFGSGTQLSVL.

CDR3 nucleotide sequence: TGTGCCAGCAGCCTACTAAAGAACACCGGGGAGCTGTTTTTT. Encoded protein: CASSLLKNTGELFF. J is TRBJ2-2 and V is TRBV11-3; D is unresolved. The germline gives CDR1 SGHNT, CDR2 YENEEA. The germline V and J ends were trimmed by 5 bases and 1 base, with 8 bases remaining between them. CDR3 length: 14 residues.

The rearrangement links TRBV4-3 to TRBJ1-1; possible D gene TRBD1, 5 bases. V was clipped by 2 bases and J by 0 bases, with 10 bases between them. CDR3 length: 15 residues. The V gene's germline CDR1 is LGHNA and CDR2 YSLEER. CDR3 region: CASSQPGSLNTEAFF. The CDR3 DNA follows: TGCGCCAGCAGCCAACCAGGGTCCCTGAACACTGAAGCTTTCTTT.

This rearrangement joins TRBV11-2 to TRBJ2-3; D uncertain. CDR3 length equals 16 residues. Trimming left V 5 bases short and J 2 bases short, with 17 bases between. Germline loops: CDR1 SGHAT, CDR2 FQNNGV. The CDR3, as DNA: TGTGCCAGCAGCCCCTGGTCGGGTTCCCCCACAGATACGCAGTATTTT. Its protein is CASSPWSGSPTDTQYF.

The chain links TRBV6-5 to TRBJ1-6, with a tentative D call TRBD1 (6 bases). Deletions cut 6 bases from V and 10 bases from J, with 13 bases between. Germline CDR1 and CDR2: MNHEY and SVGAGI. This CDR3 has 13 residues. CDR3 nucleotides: TGTGCCAGCAGCGACAGGAGAGGCTCACCCCTCCACTTT. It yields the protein CASSDRRGSPLHF.

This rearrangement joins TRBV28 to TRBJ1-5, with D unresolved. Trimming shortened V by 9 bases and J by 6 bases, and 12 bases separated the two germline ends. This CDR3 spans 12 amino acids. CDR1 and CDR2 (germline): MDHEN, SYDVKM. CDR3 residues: CASYVAAQPQHF. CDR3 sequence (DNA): TGTGCCAGTTACGTGGCGGCTCAGCCCCAGCATTTT.

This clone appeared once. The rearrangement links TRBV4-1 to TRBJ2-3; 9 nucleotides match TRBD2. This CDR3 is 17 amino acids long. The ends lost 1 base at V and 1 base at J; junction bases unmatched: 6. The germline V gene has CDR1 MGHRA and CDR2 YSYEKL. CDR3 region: CASSQGAGLARTDTQYF. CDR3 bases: TGCGCCAGCAGCCAAGGGGCGGGACTAGCCCGCACAGATACGCAGTATTTT.

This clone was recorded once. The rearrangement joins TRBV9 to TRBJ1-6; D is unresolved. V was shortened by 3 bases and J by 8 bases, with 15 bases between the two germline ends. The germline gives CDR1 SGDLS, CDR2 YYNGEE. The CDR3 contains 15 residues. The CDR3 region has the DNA TGTGCCAGCAGCGCAAGTGCACAGCTTTATTCACCCCTCCACTTT. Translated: CASSASAQLYSPLHF.

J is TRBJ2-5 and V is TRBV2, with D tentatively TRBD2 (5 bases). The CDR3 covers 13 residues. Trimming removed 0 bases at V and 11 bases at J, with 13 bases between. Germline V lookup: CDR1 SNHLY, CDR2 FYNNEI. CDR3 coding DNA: TGTGCCAGCAGTGAAGCGATGGCCGGGGAGCAGTACTTC. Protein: CASSEAMAGEQYF.

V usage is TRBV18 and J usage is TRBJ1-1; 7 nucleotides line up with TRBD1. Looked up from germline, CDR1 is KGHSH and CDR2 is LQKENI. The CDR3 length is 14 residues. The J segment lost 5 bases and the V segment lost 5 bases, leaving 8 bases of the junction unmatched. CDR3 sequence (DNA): TGTGCCAGCTCATCGACAGGGATGGGAACTGAAGCTTTCTTT. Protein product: CASSSTGMGTEAFF.

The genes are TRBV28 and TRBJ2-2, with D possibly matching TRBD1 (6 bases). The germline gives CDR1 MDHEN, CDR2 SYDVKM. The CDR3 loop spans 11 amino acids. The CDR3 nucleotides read TGTAGGGCAGGGGCCACCGGGGAGCTGTTTTTT. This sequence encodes CRAGATGELFF.

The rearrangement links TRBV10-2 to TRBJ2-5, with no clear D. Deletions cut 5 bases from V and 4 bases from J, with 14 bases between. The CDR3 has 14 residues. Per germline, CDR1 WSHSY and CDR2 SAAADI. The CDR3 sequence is CASSFGRRGETQYF. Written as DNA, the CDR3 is TGCGCCAGCAGTTTTGGTCGCCGAGGAGAGACCCAGTACTTC.

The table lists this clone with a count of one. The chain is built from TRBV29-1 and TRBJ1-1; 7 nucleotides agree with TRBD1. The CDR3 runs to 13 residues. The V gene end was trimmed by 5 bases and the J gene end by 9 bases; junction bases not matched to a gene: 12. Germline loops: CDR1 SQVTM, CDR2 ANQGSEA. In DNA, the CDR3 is TGCAGCGTTCGGGGCAGGGGGGACGCGCAAGCTTTCTTT. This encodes CSVRGRGDAQAFF.

The CDR3 here is CASSQTSQETQYF. The CDR3 DNA sequence: TGTGCCAGCAGTCAGACTAGTCAGGAGACCCAGTACTTC. J is TRBJ2-5 and V is TRBV27; D may be TRBD2 (6 bases). CDR3 size: 13 residues. Trimming took 5 bases from V and 5 from J, leaving 12 bases between them. CDR1 is MNHEY and CDR2 is SMNVEV in the germline V gene (reference sequence).

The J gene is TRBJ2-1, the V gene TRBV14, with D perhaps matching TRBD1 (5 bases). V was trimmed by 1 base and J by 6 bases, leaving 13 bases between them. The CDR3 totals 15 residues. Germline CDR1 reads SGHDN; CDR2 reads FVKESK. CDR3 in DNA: TGTGCCAGCAGCCAAGGGCCAGGGATGGCCAATGAGCAGTTCTTC. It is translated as CASSQGPGMANEQFF.

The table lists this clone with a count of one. The CDR3 region has the DNA TGTGCCACCATCCTGGACAGGGGAGGTGGCTACACCTTC. This translates into CATILDRGGGYTF. The V and J genes are TRBV10-3 and TRBJ1-2; TRBD1 matches at 9 bases. This CDR3 has 13 amino acids. Germline loops: CDR1 ENHRY, CDR2 SYGVKD. After removal of 10 bases from V and 7 bases from J, the junction contained 10 bases not matched to a gene.